Shown below are 10 T cell receptor beta chains from a single sample sequenced in a study of human T cells and chemical hapten exposure. As for time point: healthy volunteer bleed at 6 weeks. It was unfractionated whole blood from which total RNA was extracted. TCRdb recomputed calls from the RACE reads with MiXCR, one row per CDR3 protein. The data hold around 65,000 distinct CDR3 sequences, with 6% to 7% observed a single time. The specimen sequenced was whole blood. These receptors were taken from a female donor in good health. Some clones in this sample may be carry-over from other donors' samples.

This clonotype turned up a few times. The V call is TRBV25-1, the J call TRBJ2-5; D is unresolved. The CDR3 is 11 amino acids. Germline V CDR1 and CDR2: MGHDK, SYGVNS. V gave up 2 bases and J gave up 10 bases, with 8 bases separating them. CDR3 nucleotide sequence: TGTGCCAGCAGTGAAGAGTGGGGCCAGTACTTC. Its protein product is CASSEEWGQYF.

The chain has TRBV7-3 and TRBJ2-2; TRBD2 might be the D (6 bases). Trimming left V 5 bases short and J 3 bases short, with 16 bases between. CDR3 length: 16 amino acids. Per the germline V gene, CDR1 is SGHTA and CDR2 is FQGTGA. CDR3 in amino acids: CASSLGQPGDTGELFF. The CDR3 DNA is TGTGCCAGCAGCCTAGGACAACCGGGAGACACCGGGGAGCTGTTTTTT.

A few counts support this clonotype. V usage is TRBV5-1 and J usage is TRBJ2-3, with TRBD1 as a possible D gene (6 bases). Germline V CDR1 and CDR2: SGHRS, YFSETQ. CDR3 length: 17 residues. Trimming stripped 1 base from V and 2 bases from J, with 17 bases between. The CDR3 protein is CASSLKRGSTNTDTQYF. Here the CDR3 DNA reads TGCGCCAGCAGCTTGAAGAGGGGGTCGACGAACACAGATACGCAGTATTTT.

A few counts support this clonotype. The V and J genes are TRBV6-2 or TRBV6-3 and TRBJ1-3; weak D call: TRBD1 (6 bases). The ends were cut back, 7 bases at V and 2 bases at J, with 15 bases in the middle. From germline, CDR1 is MNHEY and CDR2 SVGEGT. The CDR3 loop spans 15 amino acids. The CDR3 DNA is TGTGCCAGCACGACATCAGGGGTTGCTGGAAACACCATATATTTT. Protein: CASTTSGVAGNTIYF.

This clonotype appeared many times. The V call is TRBV7-2, the J call TRBJ1-3; no firm D call. The CDR3 consists of 15 residues. Trimming cost V 3 bases and J 0 bases, with 9 bases left between them. Germline values: CDR1 SGHTA, CDR2 FQGNSA. CDR3 amino acids: CASSFWDSSGNTIYF. The CDR3 DNA reads as TGTGCCAGCAGCTTCTGGGATTCCTCTGGAAACACCATATATTTT.

This clonotype was recorded many times. The chain carries TRBV11-2 and TRBJ2-3, with D hard to call. CDR1 and CDR2 from the germline V gene are SGHAT and FQNNGV. CDR3 length equals 14 residues. V was clipped by 5 bases and J by 2 bases, with 11 bases between them. The chain's CDR3 is CASSLTGPTDTQYF. CDR3 coding DNA: TGTGCCAGCAGCCTAACCGGGCCCACAGATACGCAGTATTTT.

This clonotype showed up many times. This chain links TRBV2 with TRBJ1-5, with 9 bases aligning to TRBD1. Trimming removed 6 bases from V and 2 bases from J; junction bases left unmatched: 5. The germline gives CDR1 SNHLY, CDR2 FYNNEI. The CDR3 consists of 15 residues. The CDR3 protein is CASSHRGQGNQPQHF. The CDR3 DNA reads TGTGCCAGCAGCCACAGGGGGCAGGGCAATCAGCCCCAGCATTTT.

V is TRBV5-1 and J is TRBJ2-7; perhaps TRBD2 as D (5 bases). Germline CDR1 is SGHRS and CDR2 is YFSETQ. V was trimmed by 3 bases and J by 4 bases, leaving 14 bases between them. The CDR3 sequence is 14 residues long. CDR3 DNA sequence: TGCGCCAGCAGCTACGACTATATCGGGTACGAGCAGTACTTC. Translating it yields CASSYDYIGYEQYF.

J is TRBJ2-2 and V is TRBV20-1; D might be TRBD2 (6 bases). The CDR3 is 14 amino acids. In germline, CDR1 is DFQATT, CDR2 SNEGSKA (reference sequence). V lost 6 bases, J lost 4 bases, and 15 bases lay in between. CDR3 in amino acids: CSASAGDSTGELFF. The CDR3 DNA reads TGCAGTGCCTCAGCGGGCGATAGCACCGGGGAGCTGTTTTTT.

This clonotype was counted ten times or more. The genes are TRBV29-1 and TRBJ1-4; D perhaps matches TRBD1 (5 bases). Trimming cost V 1 base and J 8 bases, with 11 bases left between them. Germline V gene lookup returns CDR1 SQVTM and CDR2 ANQGSEA. The CDR3 extends over 13 amino acids. Here the CDR3 DNA reads TGCAGCGTTGAAGGGGGGGAGAAAGAAAAACTGTTTTTT. Translating it yields CSVEGGEKEKLFF.